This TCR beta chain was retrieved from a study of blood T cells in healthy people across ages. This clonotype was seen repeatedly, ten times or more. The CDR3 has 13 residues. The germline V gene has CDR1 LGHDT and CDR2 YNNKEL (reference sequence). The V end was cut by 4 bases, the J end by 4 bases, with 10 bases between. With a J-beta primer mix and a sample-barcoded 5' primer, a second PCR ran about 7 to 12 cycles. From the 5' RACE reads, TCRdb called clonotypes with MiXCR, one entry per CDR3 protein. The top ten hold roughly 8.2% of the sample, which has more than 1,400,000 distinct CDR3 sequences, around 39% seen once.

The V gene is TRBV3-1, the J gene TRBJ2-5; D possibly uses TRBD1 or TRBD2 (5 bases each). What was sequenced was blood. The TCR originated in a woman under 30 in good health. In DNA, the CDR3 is TGTGCCAGCAGCCTCCAGGGACGAGAGACCCAGTACTTC. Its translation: CASSLQGRETQYF.